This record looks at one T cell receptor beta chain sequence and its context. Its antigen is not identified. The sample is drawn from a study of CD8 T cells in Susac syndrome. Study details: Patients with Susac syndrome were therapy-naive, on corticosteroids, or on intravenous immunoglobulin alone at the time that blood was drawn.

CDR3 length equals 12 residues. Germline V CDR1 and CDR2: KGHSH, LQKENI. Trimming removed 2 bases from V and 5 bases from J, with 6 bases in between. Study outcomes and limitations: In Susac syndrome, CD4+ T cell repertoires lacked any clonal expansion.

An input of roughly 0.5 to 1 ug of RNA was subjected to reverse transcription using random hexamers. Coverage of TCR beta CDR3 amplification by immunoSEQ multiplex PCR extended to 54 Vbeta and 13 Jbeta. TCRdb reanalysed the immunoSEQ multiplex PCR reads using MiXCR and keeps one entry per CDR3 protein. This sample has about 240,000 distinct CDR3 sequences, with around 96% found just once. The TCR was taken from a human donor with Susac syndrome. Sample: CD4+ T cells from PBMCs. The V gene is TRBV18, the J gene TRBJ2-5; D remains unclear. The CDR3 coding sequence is TGTGCCAGCTCACCAGCCCGGGAGACCCAGTACTTC. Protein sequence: CASSPARETQYF.